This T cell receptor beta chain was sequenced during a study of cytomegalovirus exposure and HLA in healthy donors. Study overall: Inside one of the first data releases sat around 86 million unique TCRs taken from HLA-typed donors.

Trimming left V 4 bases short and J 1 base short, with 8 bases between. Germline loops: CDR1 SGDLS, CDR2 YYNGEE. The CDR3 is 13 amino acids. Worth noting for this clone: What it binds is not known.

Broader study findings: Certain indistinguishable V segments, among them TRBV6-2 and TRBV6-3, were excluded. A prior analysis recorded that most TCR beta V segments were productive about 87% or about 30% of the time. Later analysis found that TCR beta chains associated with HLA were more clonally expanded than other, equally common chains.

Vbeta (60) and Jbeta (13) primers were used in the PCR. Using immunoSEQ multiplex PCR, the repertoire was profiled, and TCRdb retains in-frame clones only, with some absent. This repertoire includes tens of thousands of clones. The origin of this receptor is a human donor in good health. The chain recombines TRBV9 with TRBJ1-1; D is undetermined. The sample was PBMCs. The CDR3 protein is CASSKTPNTEAFF. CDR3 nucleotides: TGTGCCAGCAGCAAAACACCGAACACTGAAGCTTTCTTT.